These T cell receptor beta chains were read from a single sample in a study of persistence of HIV-infected CD4 T cells. For these receptors, no antigen is known. This table comes from immunoSEQ multiplex PCR, and its TCRdb copy is limited to in-frame clones, with some not included. Of tens of thousands of clones listed, more than 75% are singletons. The sample was CD4+ T cells sorted from PBMCs after approximately 20-hour stimulation, taken from a patient who received antiretroviral therapy. The receptors were gathered from an adult man with HIV who was CMV-seropositive. Each CDR3 is given with its conserved first and last residue. Fields, in order: D gene, clone size, CDR3 length, V gene, J gene, CDR3 DNA, CDR3 protein. A D gene is named only where the DNA matches it firmly. Expanded clones are given a class, and other clones once, few, many or no size at all.

D gene: TRBD2
clone size: -
CDR3 length: 15
V gene: TRBV2
J gene: TRBJ2-3
CDR3 DNA: TGTGCCAGCAGTGGCTTAGCGGGGGGGGCAGATACGCAGTATTTT
CDR3 protein: CASSGLAGGADTQYF

D gene: TRBD1
clone size: -
CDR3 length: 14
V gene: TRBV3-1/TRBV3-2
J gene: TRBJ2-7
CDR3 DNA: TGTGCCAGCAGCCAATGGGACAGGGGCTACGAGCAGTACTTC
CDR3 protein: CASSQWDRGYEQYF

D gene: -
clone size: -
CDR3 length: 15
V gene: TRBV18
J gene: TRBJ2-1
CDR3 DNA: TGTGCCAGCTCACCACCGGGGCGGGAATACAATGAGCAGTTCTTC
CDR3 protein: CASSPPGREYNEQFF

D gene: -
clone size: -
CDR3 length: 15
V gene: TRBV6-5
J gene: TRBJ2-2
CDR3 DNA: TGTGCCAGCACCCCTCTGCGGTCGAACACCGGGGAGCTGTTTTTT
CDR3 protein: CASTPLRSNTGELFF

D gene: -
clone size: -
CDR3 length: 14
V gene: TRBV3-1/TRBV3-2
J gene: TRBJ2-7
CDR3 DNA: TGTGCCAGCAGGCCGGGGGGCGGTTCGTTCGAGCAGTACTTC
CDR3 protein: CASRPGGGSFEQYF

D gene: TRBD1
clone size: -
CDR3 length: 12
V gene: TRBV6-5
J gene: TRBJ1-2
CDR3 DNA: TGTGCCAGCTCGACAGGGAGATATGGCTACACCTTC
CDR3 protein: CASSTGRYGYTF

D gene: -
clone size: -
CDR3 length: 15
V gene: TRBV28
J gene: TRBJ1-4
CDR3 DNA: TGTGCCAGCAGTTACCCTAGCAACTTCGGGGAAAAACTGTTTTTT
CDR3 protein: CASSYPSNFGEKLFF

D gene: TRBD1
clone size: -
CDR3 length: 14
V gene: TRBV6-5
J gene: TRBJ1-4
CDR3 DNA: TGTGCCGCGACAGGGGGTTCATCTAATGAAAAACTGTTTTTT
CDR3 protein: CAATGGSSNEKLFF

D gene: TRBD1
clone size: -
CDR3 length: 15
V gene: TRBV5-4
J gene: TRBJ1-2
CDR3 DNA: TGTGCCAGCAGCTTGTATACAGGGGGCGACTATGGCTACACCTTC
CDR3 protein: CASSLYTGGDYGYTF

D gene: TRBD2
clone size: -
CDR3 length: 16
V gene: TRBV27
J gene: TRBJ2-1
CDR3 DNA: TGTGCCAGCAGTTTGCAATCCGGGGGGGTTTACAATGAGCAGTTCTTC
CDR3 protein: CASSLQSGGVYNEQFF

D gene: -
clone size: -
CDR3 length: 14
V gene: TRBV5-1
J gene: TRBJ2-1
CDR3 DNA: TGCGCCAGCAGAGTACAGTCCTCCTACAATGAGCAGTTCTTC
CDR3 protein: CASRVQSSYNEQFF

D gene: -
clone size: -
CDR3 length: 17
V gene: TRBV27
J gene: TRBJ2-2
CDR3 DNA: TGTGCCAGCAGTTTACCCAAGACAGCCATGGGGGCCGGGGAGCTGTTTTTT
CDR3 protein: CASSLPKTAMGAGELFF

D gene: TRBD1
clone size: -
CDR3 length: 16
V gene: TRBV27
J gene: TRBJ2-7
CDR3 DNA: TGTGCCAGCAGCCGGACAGGGCATCCCTCCTCCTACGAGCAGTACTTC
CDR3 protein: CASSRTGHPSSYEQYF

D gene: -
clone size: once
CDR3 length: 15
V gene: TRBV15
J gene: TRBJ1-3
CDR3 DNA: TGTGCCACCAGCAGAGATACCAGGGGAGGAAACACCATATATTTT
CDR3 protein: CATSRDTRGGNTIYF

D gene: -
clone size: -
CDR3 length: 13
V gene: TRBV12-3/TRBV12-4
J gene: TRBJ1-1
CDR3 DNA: TGTGCCAGCAGCCGGGACATGAACACTGAAGCTTTCTTT
CDR3 protein: CASSRDMNTEAFF

D gene: -
clone size: -
CDR3 length: 14
V gene: TRBV9
J gene: TRBJ2-1
CDR3 DNA: TGTGCCAGCAGCGCCACAGGGTCCTACAATGAGCAGTTCTTC
CDR3 protein: CASSATGSYNEQFF

D gene: -
clone size: -
CDR3 length: 20
V gene: TRBV28
J gene: TRBJ2-2
CDR3 DNA: TGTGCCAGCAGCCAATTACGACCCGGAGGGATCCAGGGATTGAGGAGGGAGCTGTTTTTT
CDR3 protein: CASSQLRPGGIQGLRRELFF

D gene: -
clone size: -
CDR3 length: 12
V gene: TRBV27
J gene: TRBJ2-3
CDR3 DNA: TGTGCCAGCAGTTTATATGGGGATACGCAGTATTTT
CDR3 protein: CASSLYGDTQYF

D gene: TRBD1
clone size: -
CDR3 length: 15
V gene: TRBV19
J gene: TRBJ1-5
CDR3 DNA: TGTGCCAGTGGAGGGTTCACAGGGGGCGGTCAGCCCCAGCATTTT
CDR3 protein: CASGGFTGGGQPQHF

D gene: TRBD2
clone size: once
CDR3 length: 19
V gene: TRBV9
J gene: TRBJ2-2
CDR3 DNA: TGTGCCAGCAGCCCCCGCTCCTCTAGCGGGGGCTCTACCACCGGGGAGCTGTTTTTT
CDR3 protein: CASSPRSSSGGSTTGELFF

D gene: TRBD1
clone size: -
CDR3 length: 15
V gene: TRBV28
J gene: TRBJ1-2
CDR3 DNA: TGTGCCAGCACCGAAGACAGGGCCCCTAACTATGGCTACACCTTC
CDR3 protein: CASTEDRAPNYGYTF

D gene: -
clone size: once
CDR3 length: 11
V gene: TRBV28
J gene: TRBJ2-7
CDR3 DNA: TGTGCCAGCAGTTTTTCCCGGGGACAGTACTTC
CDR3 protein: CASSFSRGQYF

D gene: TRBD1
clone size: -
CDR3 length: 14
V gene: TRBV2
J gene: TRBJ2-7
CDR3 DNA: TGTGCCAGCAATGCAGGACAGGGGGCCGCCGAGCAGTACTTC
CDR3 protein: CASNAGQGAAEQYF

D gene: TRBD2
clone size: -
CDR3 length: 15
V gene: TRBV27
J gene: TRBJ2-3
CDR3 DNA: TGTGCCAGCAGTTTGGGGCGGGGGGGTTCAGATACGCAGTATTTT
CDR3 protein: CASSLGRGGSDTQYF

D gene: -
clone size: -
CDR3 length: 13
V gene: TRBV6-5
J gene: TRBJ2-7
CDR3 DNA: TGTGCCAGCAGTTACTCGCATGACTACGAGCAGTACTTC
CDR3 protein: CASSYSHDYEQYF

D gene: -
clone size: -
CDR3 length: 17
V gene: TRBV19
J gene: TRBJ1-5
CDR3 DNA: TGTGCCAGCAAGATAAACCCCAGGGGACATAGCAATCAGCCCCAGCATTTT
CDR3 protein: CASKINPRGHSNQPQHF

D gene: TRBD1
clone size: -
CDR3 length: 15
V gene: TRBV5-1
J gene: TRBJ1-1
CDR3 DNA: TGCGCCAGCAGCTCCACTGGGACAGCGAACACTGAAGCTTTCTTT
CDR3 protein: CASSSTGTANTEAFF

D gene: -
clone size: -
CDR3 length: 16
V gene: TRBV7-2
J gene: TRBJ1-3
CDR3 DNA: TGTGCCAGCACCCTTCCGGTGGGCTCCTCTGGAAACACCATATATTTT
CDR3 protein: CASTLPVGSSGNTIYF

D gene: TRBD2
clone size: once
CDR3 length: 15
V gene: TRBV28
J gene: TRBJ2-1
CDR3 DNA: TGTGCCAGCAGTTTACGCCTAGCGGGGTTGAGGGAGCAGTTCTTC
CDR3 protein: CASSLRLAGLREQFF

D gene: -
clone size: -
CDR3 length: 13
V gene: TRBV15
J gene: TRBJ2-7
CDR3 DNA: TGTGCCACCAGCAGAGACAGGCCCTACGAGCAGTACTTC
CDR3 protein: CATSRDRPYEQYF

D gene: -
clone size: -
CDR3 length: 14
V gene: TRBV5-1
J gene: TRBJ1-2
CDR3 DNA: TGCGCCAGCAGCCCGGGGCAGGGAAACTATGGCTACACCTTC
CDR3 protein: CASSPGQGNYGYTF

D gene: TRBD1
clone size: -
CDR3 length: 15
V gene: TRBV4-1
J gene: TRBJ2-1
CDR3 DNA: TGCGCCAGCAGCCGAGGGGACAGGGACTACAATGAGCAGTTCTTC
CDR3 protein: CASSRGDRDYNEQFF

D gene: -
clone size: few
CDR3 length: 14
V gene: TRBV5-5
J gene: TRBJ1-1
CDR3 DNA: TGTGCCAGCAGTCTTACAGGGAAATCGACTGAAGCTTTCTTT
CDR3 protein: CASSLTGKSTEAFF

D gene: -
clone size: -
CDR3 length: 14
V gene: TRBV10-3
J gene: TRBJ1-1
CDR3 DNA: TGTGCCATCAGTGCAGGGATCCGAAACACTGAAGCTTTCTTT
CDR3 protein: CAISAGIRNTEAFF

D gene: -
clone size: -
CDR3 length: 15
V gene: TRBV27
J gene: TRBJ1-6
CDR3 DNA: TGTGCCAGCAGCTGGGCGGGAACCAATAATTCACCCCTCCACTTT
CDR3 protein: CASSWAGTNNSPLHF

D gene: TRBD1
clone size: -
CDR3 length: 13
V gene: TRBV29-1
J gene: TRBJ1-4
CDR3 DNA: TGCAGCGTCAGGGACAGGGGAAGTGAAAAACTGTTTTTT
CDR3 protein: CSVRDRGSEKLFF

D gene: -
clone size: few
CDR3 length: 11
V gene: TRBV7-3
J gene: TRBJ1-1
CDR3 DNA: TGTGCCAGCAGCTTAGCGGGTGAAGCTTTCTTT
CDR3 protein: CASSLAGEAFF

D gene: TRBD1
clone size: -
CDR3 length: 17
V gene: TRBV4-1
J gene: TRBJ1-5
CDR3 DNA: TGCGCCAGCAGCCAAACCGGAGGGGACAGGGGATATCAGCCCCAGCATTTT
CDR3 protein: CASSQTGGDRGYQPQHF

D gene: -
clone size: -
CDR3 length: 13
V gene: TRBV6-5
J gene: TRBJ2-3
CDR3 DNA: TGTGCCAGCAGACTTTTCAGCACAGATACGCAGTATTTT
CDR3 protein: CASRLFSTDTQYF

D gene: TRBD2
clone size: -
CDR3 length: 15
V gene: TRBV5-1
J gene: TRBJ2-7
CDR3 DNA: TGCGCCAGCAGCTTAACTAGCGCTTTCTCCTACGAGCAGTACTTC
CDR3 protein: CASSLTSAFSYEQYF

D gene: TRBD1
clone size: once
CDR3 length: 15
V gene: TRBV2
J gene: TRBJ2-1
CDR3 DNA: TGTGCCAGCAGTGAAGCCGGACAGGAGCACAATGAGCAGTTCTTC
CDR3 protein: CASSEAGQEHNEQFF

D gene: -
clone size: -
CDR3 length: 13
V gene: TRBV5-1
J gene: TRBJ1-1
CDR3 DNA: TGCGCCAGCAGCCTACGGGGGAACACTGAAGCTTTCTTT
CDR3 protein: CASSLRGNTEAFF

D gene: -
clone size: few
CDR3 length: 12
V gene: TRBV24-1
J gene: TRBJ2-3
CDR3 DNA: TGTGCCACCTCGGGGGCAACAGATACGCAGTATTTT
CDR3 protein: CATSGATDTQYF

D gene: -
clone size: -
CDR3 length: 12
V gene: TRBV24-1
J gene: TRBJ2-1
CDR3 DNA: TGTGCCACCGGGGGCGGGACATATGAGCAGTTCTTC
CDR3 protein: CATGGGTYEQFF

D gene: -
clone size: -
CDR3 length: 12
V gene: TRBV6-5
J gene: TRBJ1-2
CDR3 DNA: TGTGCCAGCAGTTCGCCTTTGGGTGGCTACACCTTC
CDR3 protein: CASSSPLGGYTF

D gene: -
clone size: few
CDR3 length: 14
V gene: TRBV9
J gene: TRBJ1-5
CDR3 DNA: TGTGCCAGCAGCGCTACTTCCTCTGGAAGGCCCCAGCATTTT
CDR3 protein: CASSATSSGRPQHF

D gene: -
clone size: once
CDR3 length: 15
V gene: TRBV7-2
J gene: TRBJ2-3
CDR3 DNA: TGTGCCAGCAGCTTGGGTCAGGGGGGTTCAGATACGCAGTATTTT
CDR3 protein: CASSLGQGGSDTQYF

D gene: -
clone size: -
CDR3 length: 14
V gene: TRBV5-4
J gene: TRBJ2-3
CDR3 DNA: TGTGCCAGCAGCTTCGCGGCCGGGACAGATACGCAGTATTTT
CDR3 protein: CASSFAAGTDTQYF

D gene: -
clone size: -
CDR3 length: 16
V gene: TRBV5-1
J gene: TRBJ1-1
CDR3 DNA: TGCGCCAGCAGGGATCCAGGAGCCCTTGGGCACACTGAAGCTTTCTTT
CDR3 protein: CASRDPGALGHTEAFF

D gene: TRBD1
clone size: -
CDR3 length: 15
V gene: TRBV2
J gene: TRBJ1-2
CDR3 DNA: TGTGCCAGCAGGGACAGGGACCGAGGGGACTATGGCTACACCTTC
CDR3 protein: CASRDRDRGDYGYTF

D gene: -
clone size: -
CDR3 length: 12
V gene: TRBV7-9
J gene: TRBJ2-7
CDR3 DNA: TGTGCCAGCAGCTTACATGCCTACGAGCAGTACTTC
CDR3 protein: CASSLHAYEQYF

D gene: TRBD1
clone size: -
CDR3 length: 13
V gene: TRBV6-6
J gene: TRBJ2-7
CDR3 DNA: TGTGCCAGCAGTTACCCAGGGGGCGGCGAGCAGTACTTC
CDR3 protein: CASSYPGGGEQYF

D gene: -
clone size: -
CDR3 length: 14
V gene: TRBV5-1
J gene: TRBJ1-3
CDR3 DNA: TGCGCCAGCAGCTTGGGGGGTGGTGGAAACACCATATATTTT
CDR3 protein: CASSLGGGGNTIYF

D gene: -
clone size: -
CDR3 length: 12
V gene: TRBV19
J gene: TRBJ1-2
CDR3 DNA: TGTGCCAGTAATCAGTATCAGACTGGCTACACCTTC
CDR3 protein: CASNQYQTGYTF

D gene: -
clone size: -
CDR3 length: 12
V gene: TRBV14
J gene: TRBJ2-2
CDR3 DNA: TGTGCCAGCAGCCAGTACACCGGGGAGCTGTTTTTT
CDR3 protein: CASSQYTGELFF

D gene: -
clone size: -
CDR3 length: 11
V gene: TRBV20-1
J gene: TRBJ2-1
CDR3 DNA: TGCAGTGTTCGGACAGTCTCAGGGCAGTTCTTC
CDR3 protein: CSVRTVSGQFF

D gene: -
clone size: -
CDR3 length: 17
V gene: TRBV5-4
J gene: TRBJ1-6
CDR3 DNA: TGTGCCAGCAGCTTCGGCGGACCCAGGTCCTATAATTCACCCCTCCACTTT
CDR3 protein: CASSFGGPRSYNSPLHF

D gene: TRBD1
clone size: -
CDR3 length: 17
V gene: TRBV7-9
J gene: TRBJ2-3
CDR3 DNA: TGTGCCAGCAGCTTATGGACAGGGGGCTCTGGCACAGATACGCAGTATTTT
CDR3 protein: CASSLWTGGSGTDTQYF

D gene: TRBD1
clone size: -
CDR3 length: 15
V gene: TRBV4-1
J gene: TRBJ2-2
CDR3 DNA: TGCGCCAGCAGCCGAGGGGGCGCCTTGGACGGGGAGCTGTTTTTT
CDR3 protein: CASSRGGALDGELFF